This T cell receptor (beta chain) was recovered during a study of CD8 T cells in Susac syndrome. On the study more broadly: Among sequenced Susac syndrome patients, six had active disease and under ten were in remission.

Random hexamers served to reverse transcribe roughly 0.45 to 1 ug RNA. The method of amplification for TCR beta CDR3 was immunoSEQ multiplex PCR, covering 54 Vbeta and 13 Jbeta. MiXCR, applied by TCRdb to the immunoSEQ multiplex PCR reads, yields one record per CDR3 protein. The table has some 150,000 distinct CDR3 sequences, 85% to 95% seen once. Sequencing targeted TCR beta in blood CD8+ and CD4+ T cells. Trimming cost V 1 base and J 10 bases, with 11 bases left between them. The CDR3 is made up of 13 amino acids. The chain is built from TRBV12-3 or TRBV12-4 and TRBJ2-1; D not resolved. The clonotype was recovered from a human donor with Susac syndrome. Input material: CD4+ T cells from PBMCs. The CDR3 reads CASSLDGSLEQFF. The CDR3 nucleotides are TGTGCCAGCAGTTTAGATGGCTCCCTAGAGCAGTTCTTC.